This TCR beta chain appears in the sequencing data of a study of blood T cell repertoires in COVID-19. Study as a whole: The study drew acute and convalescent COVID-19 samples from the United States, Italy and Spain. The analysed material was cDNA or gDNA that came from T cells, B-cell-depleted T cells, or PBMCs.

Germline CDR1 SQVTM, CDR2 ANQGSEA. The V gene end was trimmed by 4 bases and the J gene end by 4 bases; junction bases not matched to a gene: 12. The CDR3 is made up of 16 amino acids. The cohort comprised adults aged about 18 to 100 years residing in 20 to 25 US areas. Each participant's cohort was designated according to participant-reported clinical history. Sequencing was performed with immunoSEQ multiplex PCR; in TCRdb, only in-frame clones are kept and a portion is missing. This sample has about 180,000 clones, with around 85% found just once. The source of this sequence is a man aged 40-49 years who had recovered from COVID-19. The chain joins TRBV29-1 to TRBJ2-7; 11 bases are a match to TRBD2. Sample: PBMCs or T cells enriched from blood (not recorded which). CDR3 sequence (DNA): TGCAGCGTTGTTCCAGGTACCGGGACTAGCGGATACGAGCAGTACTTC. Protein product: CSVVPGTGTSGYEQYF.